These T cell receptor beta chains were read from a single sample in a study of blood T cell repertoires in COVID-19. Assay used: immunoSEQ multiplex PCR; TCRdb lists only in-frame clones, some missing. This table has about 200,000 clones, 85% to 90% appearing once. The sample consisted of peripheral blood. These receptor sequences come from an elderly man with acute or convalescent COVID-19. CDR3s include the opening cysteine and the closing phenylalanine or tryptophan. A D gene is named only where the DNA matches it firmly. Clone size is shown for a subset of rows, as once, few, many or a class of expanded clone.

TRBJ2-3,.,TRBV24-1,TRBD2,TGTGCCACCAGTGACTCAGCGGGACCACGCACAGATACGCAGTATTTT,CATSDSAGPRTDTQYF
TRBJ1-2,.,TRBV6-5,.,TGTGCCAGCAGTCCCCGGGACACAGCCTATGGCTACACCTTC,CASSPRDTAYGYTF
TRBJ2-3,few,TRBV5-1,TRBD2,TGCGCCAGCAGCTTGGGTGGCGGGAGCGCAGATACGCAGTATTTT,CASSLGGGSADTQYF
TRBJ2-2,.,TRBV7-2,TRBD2,TGTGCCAGCAGCTTAAATGGCGGGAGAAACACCGGGGAGCTGTTTTTT,CASSLNGGRNTGELFF
TRBJ2-1,.,TRBV30,TRBD2,TGTGCCTGGAGTGTACGGTTAGCGGGATCAGATCGAGACAATGAGCAGTTCTTC,CAWSVRLAGSDRDNEQFF
TRBJ1-1,.,TRBV9,.,TGTGCCAGCAGCGTAGCCCTGTTCGACACTGAAGCTTTCTTT,CASSVALFDTEAFF
TRBJ1-1,.,TRBV5-6,TRBD1,TGTGCCAGCAGCTACCGGGACAGGGATACTAACACTGAAGCTTTCTTT,CASSYRDRDTNTEAFF
TRBJ2-2,few,TRBV24-1,TRBD2,TGTGCCACCAGCGGGGGAGTGGCGGGAGGGCACCGCACCGGGGAGCTGTTTTTT,CATSGGVAGGHRTGELFF
TRBJ2-3,.,TRBV7-8,TRBD2,TGTGCCAGCCGCCAAGCGACTAGCAGTGATACGCAGTATTTT,CASRQATSSDTQYF
TRBJ2-7,.,TRBV29-1,TRBD2,TGCAGCGTTACGAGCGGGAGGACCTACGAGCAGTACTTC,CSVTSGRTYEQYF
TRBJ2-1,.,TRBV7-3,.,TGTGCCAGCAGCTTATCGGCGGCCACCTACAATGAGCAGTTCTTC,CASSLSAATYNEQFF
TRBJ1-3,.,TRBV5-8,.,TGTGCCAGCAGCCGCGGCCACTCTGGAAACACCATATATTTT,CASSRGHSGNTIYF